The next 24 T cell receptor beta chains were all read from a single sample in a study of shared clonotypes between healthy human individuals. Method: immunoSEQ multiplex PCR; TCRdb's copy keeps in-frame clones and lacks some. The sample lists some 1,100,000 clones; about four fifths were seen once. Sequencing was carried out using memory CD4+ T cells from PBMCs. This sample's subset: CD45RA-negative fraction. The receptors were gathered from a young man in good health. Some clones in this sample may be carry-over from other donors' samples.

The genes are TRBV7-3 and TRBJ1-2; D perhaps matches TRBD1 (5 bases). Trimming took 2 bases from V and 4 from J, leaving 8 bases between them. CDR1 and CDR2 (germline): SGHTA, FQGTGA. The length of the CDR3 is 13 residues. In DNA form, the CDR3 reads TGTGCCAGCAGCTTACTAGGGACCTATGGCTACACCTTC. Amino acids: CASSLLGTYGYTF.

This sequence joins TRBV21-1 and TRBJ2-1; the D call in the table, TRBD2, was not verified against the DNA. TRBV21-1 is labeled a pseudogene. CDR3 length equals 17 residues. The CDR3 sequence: CASSKVICEAGEREQFF. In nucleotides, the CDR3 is TGTGCCAGCAGCAAAGTCATTTGCGAAGCGGGGGAACGAGAGCAGTTCTTC.

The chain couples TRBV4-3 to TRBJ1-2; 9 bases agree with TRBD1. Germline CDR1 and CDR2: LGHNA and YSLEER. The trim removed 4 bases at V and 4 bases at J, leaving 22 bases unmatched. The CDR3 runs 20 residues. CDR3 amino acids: CASSPQPIGDRDHPSYGYTF. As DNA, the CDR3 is TGCGCCAGCAGCCCCCAACCGATTGGGGACAGGGACCATCCTTCCTATGGCTACACCTTC.

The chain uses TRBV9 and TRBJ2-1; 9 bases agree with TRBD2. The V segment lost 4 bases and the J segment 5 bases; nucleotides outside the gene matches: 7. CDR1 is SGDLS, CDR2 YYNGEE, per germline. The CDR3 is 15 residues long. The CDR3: CASSPRLAANNEQFF. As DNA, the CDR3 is TGTGCCAGCAGCCCCCGACTAGCGGCTAACAATGAGCAGTTCTTC. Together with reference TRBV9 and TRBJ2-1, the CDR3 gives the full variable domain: DSGVTQTPKHLITATGQRVTLRCSPRSGDLSVYWYQQSLDQGLQFLIQYYNGEERAKGNILERFSAQQFPDLHSELNLSSLELGDSALYFCASSPRLAANNEQFFGPGTRLTVL.

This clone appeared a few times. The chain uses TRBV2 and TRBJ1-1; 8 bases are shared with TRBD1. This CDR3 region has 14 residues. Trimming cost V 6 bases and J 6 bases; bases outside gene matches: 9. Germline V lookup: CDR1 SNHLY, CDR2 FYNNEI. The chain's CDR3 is CASSQGQGAPEAFF. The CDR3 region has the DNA TGTGCCAGCAGCCAAGGGCAGGGGGCTCCTGAAGCTTTCTTT.

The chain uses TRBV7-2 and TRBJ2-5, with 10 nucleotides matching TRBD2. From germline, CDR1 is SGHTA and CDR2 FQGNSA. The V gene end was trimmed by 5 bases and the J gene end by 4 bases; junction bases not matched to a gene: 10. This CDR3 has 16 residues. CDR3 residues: CASSHGASGSGETQYF. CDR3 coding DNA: TGTGCCAGCAGCCACGGGGCTAGCGGGAGTGGAGAGACCCAGTACTTC.

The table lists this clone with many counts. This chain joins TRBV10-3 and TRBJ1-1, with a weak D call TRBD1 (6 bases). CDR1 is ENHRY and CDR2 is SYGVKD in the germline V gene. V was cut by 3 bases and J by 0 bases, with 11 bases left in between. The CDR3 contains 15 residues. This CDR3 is CAISDRTVMNTEAFF. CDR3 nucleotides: TGTGCCATCAGTGATCGGACAGTAATGAACACTGAAGCTTTCTTT.

The DNA of the CDR3 is TGTGCCAGCAGCTCATCGACTAGCGGGAGTTGGGGTACGCAGTATTTT. It translates to CASSSSTSGSWGTQYF. The V call is TRBV5-4, the J call TRBJ2-3; 12 nucleotides agree with TRBD2. CDR3 length: 16 residues. Germline CDR1 SGHNT, CDR2 YYREEE (reference sequence). V lost 3 bases, J lost 8 bases, and 10 bases stayed unmatched. The whole variable domain, filled in from reference TRBV5-4 and TRBJ2-3, reads ETGVTQSPTHLIKTRGQQVTLRCSSQSGHNTVSWYQQALGQGPQFIFQYYREEENGRGNFPPRFSGLQFPNYSSELNVNALELDDSALYLCASSSSTSGSWGTQYFGPGTRLTVL.

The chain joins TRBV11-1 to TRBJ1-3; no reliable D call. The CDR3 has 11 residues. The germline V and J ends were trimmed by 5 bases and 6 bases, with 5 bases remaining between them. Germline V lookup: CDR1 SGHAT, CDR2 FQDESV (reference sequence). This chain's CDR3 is CASSRSNTIYF. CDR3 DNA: TGTGCCAGCAGCAGGTCAAACACCATATATTTT.

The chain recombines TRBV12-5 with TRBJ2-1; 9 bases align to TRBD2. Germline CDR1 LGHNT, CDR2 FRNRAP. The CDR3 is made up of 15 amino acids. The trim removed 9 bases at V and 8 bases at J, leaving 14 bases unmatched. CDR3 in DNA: TGTGCTAGCTCCCCCCCCGGGACTAGCAGCGATGAGCAGTTCTTC. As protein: CASSPPGTSSDEQFF.

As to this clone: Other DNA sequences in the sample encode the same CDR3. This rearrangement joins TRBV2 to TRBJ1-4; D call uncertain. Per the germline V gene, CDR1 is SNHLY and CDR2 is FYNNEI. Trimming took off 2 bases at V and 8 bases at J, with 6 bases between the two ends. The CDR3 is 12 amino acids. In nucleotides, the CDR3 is TGTGCCAGCAGTGAATTAGACGAAAAACTGTTTTTT. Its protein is CASSELDEKLFF.

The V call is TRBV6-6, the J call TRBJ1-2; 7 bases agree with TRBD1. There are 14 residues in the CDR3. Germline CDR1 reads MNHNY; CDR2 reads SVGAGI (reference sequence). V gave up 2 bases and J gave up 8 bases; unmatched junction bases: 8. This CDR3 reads CASSYVKGAEGYTF. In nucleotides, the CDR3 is TGTGCCAGCAGTTACGTCAAGGGGGCCGAAGGCTACACCTTC.

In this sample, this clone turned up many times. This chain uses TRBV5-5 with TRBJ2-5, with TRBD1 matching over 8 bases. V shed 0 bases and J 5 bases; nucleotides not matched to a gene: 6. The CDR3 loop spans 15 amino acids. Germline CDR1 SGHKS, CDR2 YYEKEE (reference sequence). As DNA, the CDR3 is TGTGCCAGCAGCTTGGGGCAGGGGGCGACGGAGACCCAGTACTTC. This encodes CASSLGQGATETQYF.

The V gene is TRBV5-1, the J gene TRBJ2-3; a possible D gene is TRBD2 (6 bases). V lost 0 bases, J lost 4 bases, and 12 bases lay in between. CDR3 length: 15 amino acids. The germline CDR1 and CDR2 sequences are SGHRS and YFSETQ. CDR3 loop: CASSLGGVAADTQYF. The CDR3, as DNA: TGCGCCAGCAGCTTGGGCGGGGTAGCAGCAGATACGCAGTATTTT.

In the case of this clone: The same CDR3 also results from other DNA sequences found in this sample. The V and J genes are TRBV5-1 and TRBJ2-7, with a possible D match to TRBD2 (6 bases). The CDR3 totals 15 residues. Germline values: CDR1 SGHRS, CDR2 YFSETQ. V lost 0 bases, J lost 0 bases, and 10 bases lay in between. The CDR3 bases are TGCGCCAGCAGCTTGGCCGGGGGTAGCTCCTACGAGCAGTACTTC. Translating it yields CASSLAGGSSYEQYF.

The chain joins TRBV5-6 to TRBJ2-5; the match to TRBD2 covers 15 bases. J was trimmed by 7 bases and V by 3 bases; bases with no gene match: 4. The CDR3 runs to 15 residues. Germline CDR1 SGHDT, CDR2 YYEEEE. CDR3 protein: CASSSPGLAGGTQYF. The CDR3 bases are TGTGCCAGCAGCTCCCCGGGACTAGCGGGGGGGACCCAGTACTTC.

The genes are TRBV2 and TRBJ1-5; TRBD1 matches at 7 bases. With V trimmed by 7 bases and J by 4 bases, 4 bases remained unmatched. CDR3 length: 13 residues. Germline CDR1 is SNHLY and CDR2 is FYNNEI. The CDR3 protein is CASTWDRNQPQHF. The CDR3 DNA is TGTGCCAGCACCTGGGACAGAAATCAGCCCCAGCATTTT.

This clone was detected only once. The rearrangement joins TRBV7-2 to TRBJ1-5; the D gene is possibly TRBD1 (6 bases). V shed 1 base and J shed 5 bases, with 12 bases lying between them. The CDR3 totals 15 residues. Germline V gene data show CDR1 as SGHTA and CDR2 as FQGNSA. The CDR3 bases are TGTGCCAGCAGCTTAGGGGGGCGAGTGTATCAGCCCCAGCATTTT. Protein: CASSLGGRVYQPQHF.

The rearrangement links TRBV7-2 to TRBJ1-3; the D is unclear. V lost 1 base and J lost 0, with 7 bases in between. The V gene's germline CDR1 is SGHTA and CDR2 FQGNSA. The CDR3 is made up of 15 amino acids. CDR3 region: CASSLGSGSGNTIYF. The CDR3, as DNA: TGTGCCAGCAGCTTAGGTTCAGGCTCTGGAAACACCATATATTTT.

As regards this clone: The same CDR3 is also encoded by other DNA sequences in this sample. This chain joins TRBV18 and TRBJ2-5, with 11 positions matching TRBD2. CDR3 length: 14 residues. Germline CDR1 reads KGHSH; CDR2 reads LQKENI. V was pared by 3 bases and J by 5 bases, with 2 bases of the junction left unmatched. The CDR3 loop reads CASSPTSGEETQYF. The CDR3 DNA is TGTGCCAGCTCACCGACTAGCGGGGAGGAGACCCAGTACTTC.

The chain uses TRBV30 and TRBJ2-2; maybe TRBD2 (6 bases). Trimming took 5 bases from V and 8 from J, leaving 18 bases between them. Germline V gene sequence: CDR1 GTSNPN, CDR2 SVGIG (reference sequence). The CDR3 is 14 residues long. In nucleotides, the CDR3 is TGTGCCTGGGATATCGGACTACCTAATGGGGAGCTGTTTTTT. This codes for CAWDIGLPNGELFF.

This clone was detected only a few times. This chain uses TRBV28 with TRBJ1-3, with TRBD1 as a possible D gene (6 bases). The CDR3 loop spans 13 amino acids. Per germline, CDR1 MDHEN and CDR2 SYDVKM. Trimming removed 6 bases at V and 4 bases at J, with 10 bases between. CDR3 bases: TGTGCCAGCAGCCATGGACAGGGAAACACCATATATTTT. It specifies CASSHGQGNTIYF.

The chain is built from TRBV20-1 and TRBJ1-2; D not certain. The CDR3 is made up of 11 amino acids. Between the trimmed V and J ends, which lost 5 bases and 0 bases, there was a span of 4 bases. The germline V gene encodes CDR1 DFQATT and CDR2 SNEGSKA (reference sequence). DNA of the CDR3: TGCAGTGCTGACTCTAACTATGGCTACACCTTC. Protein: CSADSNYGYTF.

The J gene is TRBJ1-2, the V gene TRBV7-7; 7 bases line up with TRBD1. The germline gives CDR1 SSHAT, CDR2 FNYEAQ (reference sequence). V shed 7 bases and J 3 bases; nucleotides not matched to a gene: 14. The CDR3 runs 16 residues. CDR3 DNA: TGTGCCAGCAACCTGACTTTAGAGGGGGCAGACTATGGCTACACCTTC. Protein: CASNLTLEGADYGYTF.